Presented here are 3 T cell receptor beta chains from one specimen sequenced in a study of T cells after yellow fever vaccination. TCRdb re-analysed the 5' RACE reads in MiXCR, keeping a single row per CDR3 protein. The sample records 450,000 to 550,000 distinct CDR3 sequences, roughly a fifth being singletons. The sequencing here drew on PBMCs, taken 15 days after the yellow fever booster vaccination. These receptors were obtained from a young man who received the YFV17D yellow fever vaccine.

This clonotype was seen a few times. V and J are TRBV5-1 and TRBJ2-7; D may correspond to TRBD1 or TRBD2 (6 bases each). V lost 5 bases to trimming and J lost 5 bases, with 11 bases between them. The CDR3 length is 12 residues. CDR1 SGHRS and CDR2 YFSETQ come from the germline V gene. The CDR3 DNA is TGCGCCAGCAGAGGGGGGAGACACGAGCAGTACTTC. Translating it yields CASRGGRHEQYF. The variable domain in full, completed from reference TRBV5-1 and TRBJ2-7, reads KAGVTQTPRYLIKTRGQQVTLSCSPISGHRSVSWYQQTPGQGLQFLFEYFSETQRNKGNFPGRFSGRQFSNSRSEMNVSTLELGDSALYLCASRGGRHEQYFGPGTRLTVT.

This clonotype was seen a few times. CDR3 in DNA: TGTGCCATCAACCCATTTGGATCGGGAGTAAGCGATGAGCAGTTCTTC. Translated: CAINPFGSGVSDEQFF. This sequence joins TRBV10-3 and TRBJ2-1; possible D gene TRBD2, 6 bases. The V end lost 7 bases, the J end lost 8 bases, and 24 bases lay between the germline ends. The V gene's germline CDR1 is ENHRY and CDR2 SYGVKD. The CDR3 sequence is 16 residues long.

The gene calls are TRBV7-2 and TRBJ2-5, with 8 bases identical to TRBD2. The CDR3 is 14 residues long. The germline V gene encodes CDR1 SGHTA and CDR2 FQGNSA. The junction had 8 bases not matched to a gene; V was cut back by 2 bases and J by 9 bases. For the CDR3, the DNA is TGTGCCAGCAGCTTAATTGGGTCTAGCGGGCCCCAGTACTTC. Its protein is CASSLIGSSGPQYF.